The source of this T cell receptor (beta chain) is a study of radiation and T cells in renal cell carcinoma. Indicated time point: blood 4 weeks post-SBRT, at nephrectomy. The treatment here: 15 Gy SBRT to primary tumor, nephrectomy 4 weeks later. Nephrectomy followed 15 Gy stereotactic body radiation by 4 weeks. After SBRT, blood was collected at 2 and 4 weeks, plus baseline. Germline CDR1 is LNHDA and CDR2 is SQIVND (reference sequence). This CDR3 contains 15 residues. With 5 bases removed from V and 1 base from J, the gap between germline ends came to 13 bases. With regard to this clone: Its antigen remains unknown.

Findings and limits, study-wide: No pretreatment tumor biopsies were available for baseline clonotypes. In blood, top tumor clones expanded by 2 weeks, shrinking by 4.

Here immunoSEQ multiplex PCR was the method, and the copy in TCRdb shows in-frame clones only, minus some. The sample holds approximately 150,000 clones, 75% to 90% seen once. The specimen was blood, collected from a patient whose treatment included radiotherapy and nephrectomy. The chain uses TRBV19 and TRBJ2-3; unclear D gene. The TCR was taken from a woman aged 45-59 years with renal cell carcinoma. CDR3 protein: CASSFRSAGTDTQYF. The CDR3 DNA reads as TGTGCCAGTAGTTTTAGGTCGGCTGGCACAGATACGCAGTATTTT. Based on the CDR3 plus reference TRBV19 and TRBJ2-3, the full variable domain is DGGITQSPKYLFRKEGQNVTLSCEQNLNHDAMYWYRQDPGQGLRLIYYSQIVNDFQKGDIAEGYSVSREKKESFPLTVTSAQKNPTAFYLCASSFRSAGTDTQYFGPGTRLTVL.